This T cell receptor beta chain is drawn from a study of T cell responses to AZD1222 COVID-19 vaccine (dated by TCRdb to the early 2020s). With regard to the full study: TCR sequencing covered 230 to 250 trial participants: 207 given two doses of AZD1222 and around 26 given two doses of MenACWY control vaccine. Trial participants were enrolled by age into 18-55, 56-69 and 70-plus year subgroups, with approximately 150, 28 and 58 TCR-sequenced participants respectively.

Summary of the overall study and its limitations: A significant rise in spike-specific TCR breadth and depth was observed after two AZD1222 doses relative to day 0 and relative to MenACWY recipients. Most participants were white British and females outnumbered males, and the authors suggested that clonal diversity may have been underestimated. Conclusions about previously exposed vaccinees are limited because only six or seven AZD1222 recipients were SARS-CoV-2 seropositive at baseline. CD4 TCRs associated with the vaccine covered the entire spike protein, and the dominant responses were in regions 160-218 and 743-854. Epitopes outside the regions mutated in the B.1.351 and B.1.1.7 variants were reportedly recognized by nearly half of the unique spike-specific TCRs. In the small 56-69-year group, the increase in depth fell short of significance, most likely because of low power. Because no day 14 peak-response samples were available, the repertoires could be characterized only after the peak T cell response.

Points on this clone: It has no known antigen specificity. No base-level quality is on record; no much larger clone is a single base apart.

The CDR3 regions of human TCRbeta chains were analyzed by immunosequencing. The authors processed their data as follows. Repertoire TCRs were checked for matches against a reference library of SARS-CoV-2-specific TCRs that had been generated using the MIRA antigen-specificity platform. Breadth was defined as the fraction of unique TCRs that were SARS-CoV-2-associated, and depth was defined as the fraction of total T cells that were SARS-CoV-2-associated. Using the MIRA data, each spike-specific TCR was mapped to the spike region that the TCR reacts to and placed in a CD4 or CD8 class. Log10-transformed breadth and depth values were compared by one-way ANOVA with Sidak's multiple comparisons tests. TCRdb mirrors the immuneACCESS table, restricted to in-frame sequences. Some clones are absent from its copies; in checked studies, under half trace to an unresolved V gene, and the reason for the others is unknown. Clonal size and the V and J genes are those of that table, whereas D and trimming came from the DNA. For this sample there are approximately 110,000 clones; about nine tenths appear just once. The ten biggest clones cover 6.5% of the sample.

There are 15 amino acids in the CDR3, from cysteine to phenylalanine inclusive. Only CDR3 DNA remains: 45 bases, in frame from the first base. CDR1 and CDR2 (SGHVS, FQNEAQ) derive from the germline V gene. The V and J ends are trimmed by 2 bases and 2 bases, leaving 10 bases between them. The time point tag for this specimen amounts to: about 28 days (+/-7) after the second vaccine dose. AZD1222 recipients given second doses at about 4 weeks or at about 12 weeks were pooled, since spike-specific TCR depth and breadth were not found to differ between the two schedules. The vaccinee samples were drawn from two UK trials, COV001 and COV002, one of which was a single-blind randomized controlled phase 2/3 trial testing AZD1222 (ChAdOx1 nCoV-19) in healthy adults. Trial participant PBMC samples were collected at day 0 and day 28 after the second dose for TCRbeta chain sequencing.

The chain is assembled from TRBV7-8 and TRBJ1-5; the D gene is perhaps TRBD1, on 5 matching bases. The material was peripheral blood, obtained 28 days after the second AZD1222 dose. The origin of this receptor is an adult who received the AZD1222 COVID-19 vaccine. The CDR3 protein is CASSLTGWGNQPQHF. The base sequence is TGTGCCAGCAGCTTAACAGGTTGGGGCAATCAGCCCCAGCATTTT.